This T cell receptor beta chain was identified in a study of T cells in women clearing cervical HPV infection. Note on this clone: Its matching antigen is unknown. From the germline J gene comes the end of the CDR3, since the read stops 3 residues before it. Other DNA sequences from this sample encode an identical CDR3 as well.

Prevalent HPV16 infections were excluded; only incident single HPV16 infections included. Generated by immunoSEQ multiplex PCR, the TCRdb table keeps only in-frame clones and is missing some. Its table lists about 19,000 clones. This CDR3 contains 13 residues. Trimming shortened V by 5 bases and J by 4 bases, and 11 bases separated the two germline ends. CDR1 is SNHLY, CDR2 FYNNEI, per germline. Study-level points and caveats: Cases carried less TRBV6-7 than controls: around 0.11% versus 0.15%. CIN3+ cases had significantly higher TCR repertoire richness than controls, but evenness did not differ. Each sample's T-cell count was unknown, possibly confounding richness.

J is TRBJ1-1 and V is TRBV2; a possible D gene is TRBD1 (5 bases). Sequencing was carried out using blood buffy coat. The TCR originated in a woman between 18 and 69 years old with a cervical HPV16 infection that either progressed to CIN3+ or cleared (not recorded which). This CDR3 is CASSQGEGTEAFF. CDR3 bases read: TGTGCCAGCAGTCAGGGTGAGGGCACTGAA.